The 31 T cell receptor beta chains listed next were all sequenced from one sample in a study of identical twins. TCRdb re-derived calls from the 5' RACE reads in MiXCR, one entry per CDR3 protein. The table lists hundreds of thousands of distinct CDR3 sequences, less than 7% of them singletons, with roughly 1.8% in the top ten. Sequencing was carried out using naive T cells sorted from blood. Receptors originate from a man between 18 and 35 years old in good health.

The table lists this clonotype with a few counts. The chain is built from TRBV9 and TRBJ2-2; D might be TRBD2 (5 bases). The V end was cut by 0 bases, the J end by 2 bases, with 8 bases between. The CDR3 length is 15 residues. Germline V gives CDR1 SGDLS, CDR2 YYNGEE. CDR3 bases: TGTGCCAGCAGCGTAGAGCGGCACAACACCGGGGAGCTGTTTTTT. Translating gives CASSVERHNTGELFF.

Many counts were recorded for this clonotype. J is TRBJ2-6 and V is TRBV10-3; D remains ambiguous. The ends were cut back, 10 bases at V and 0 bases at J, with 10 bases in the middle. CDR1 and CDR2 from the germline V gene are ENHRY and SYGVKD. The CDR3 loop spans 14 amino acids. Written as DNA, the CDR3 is TGTGCCACCCATGGAAGCTCTGGGGCCAACGTCCTGACTTTC. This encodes CATHGSSGANVLTF.

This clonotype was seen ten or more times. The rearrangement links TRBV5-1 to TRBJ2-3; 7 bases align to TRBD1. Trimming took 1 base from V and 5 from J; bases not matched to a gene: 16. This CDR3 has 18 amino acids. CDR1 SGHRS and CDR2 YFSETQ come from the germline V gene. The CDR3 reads CASSLYSMRQGKKDTQYF. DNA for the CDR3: TGCGCCAGCAGCTTGTACTCAATGAGACAGGGAAAAAAAGATACGCAGTATTTT.

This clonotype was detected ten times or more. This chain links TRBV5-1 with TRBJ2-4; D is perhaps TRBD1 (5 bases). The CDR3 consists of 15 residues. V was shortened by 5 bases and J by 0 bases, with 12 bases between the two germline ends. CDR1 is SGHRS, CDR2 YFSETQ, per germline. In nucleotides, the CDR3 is TGCGCCAGCAGTCCGGACACCCGAGCCAAAAACATTCAGTACTTC. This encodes CASSPDTRAKNIQYF.

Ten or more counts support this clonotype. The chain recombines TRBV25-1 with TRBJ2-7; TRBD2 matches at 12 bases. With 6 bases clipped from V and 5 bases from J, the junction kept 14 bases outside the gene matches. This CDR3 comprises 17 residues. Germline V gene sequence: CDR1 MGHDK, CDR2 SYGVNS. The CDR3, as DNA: TGTGCCAGCAGCCACATTCTCCTAGCGGGAGGGCCCCACGAGCAGTACGTC. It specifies CASSHILLAGGPHEQYV.

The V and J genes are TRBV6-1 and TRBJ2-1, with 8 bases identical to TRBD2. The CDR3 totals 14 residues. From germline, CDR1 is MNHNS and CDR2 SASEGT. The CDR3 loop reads CTTEREYPYNEQFF. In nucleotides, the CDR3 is TGTACAACCGAGCGGGAGTATCCCTACAATGAGCAGTTCTTC.

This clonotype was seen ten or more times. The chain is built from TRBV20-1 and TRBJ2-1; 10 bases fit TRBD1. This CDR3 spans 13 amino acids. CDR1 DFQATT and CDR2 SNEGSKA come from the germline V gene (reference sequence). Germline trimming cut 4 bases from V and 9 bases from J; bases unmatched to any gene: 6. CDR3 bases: TGCAGTGCTAAGACAGGGGGCGTGAGTGAGCAGTTCTTC. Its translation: CSAKTGGVSEQFF.

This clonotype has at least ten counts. CDR3 protein: CASSLPQTPGTEKLFF. In nucleotides, the CDR3 is TGCGCCAGCAGCTTGCCGCAGACTCCTGGTACTGAAAAACTGTTTTTT. This rearrangement joins TRBV5-1 to TRBJ1-4; unclear D gene. V lost 1 base and J 7 bases, leaving 17 bases between the germline ends. This CDR3 has 16 residues. CDR1 SGHRS and CDR2 YFSETQ come from the germline V gene.

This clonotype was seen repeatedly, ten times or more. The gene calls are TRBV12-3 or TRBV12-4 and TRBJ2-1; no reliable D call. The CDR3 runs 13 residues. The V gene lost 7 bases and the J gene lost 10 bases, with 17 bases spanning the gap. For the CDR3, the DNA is TGTGCCAGCAAGGTAGCCCCTGGATCAGAGCAGTTCTTC. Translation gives CASKVAPGSEQFF.

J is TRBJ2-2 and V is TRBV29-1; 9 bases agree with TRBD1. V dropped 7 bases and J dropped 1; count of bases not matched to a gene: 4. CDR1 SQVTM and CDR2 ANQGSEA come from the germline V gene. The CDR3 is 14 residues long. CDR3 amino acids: CSAMTGGNTGELFF. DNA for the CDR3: TGCAGCGCAATGACAGGGGGGAACACCGGGGAGCTGTTTTTT.

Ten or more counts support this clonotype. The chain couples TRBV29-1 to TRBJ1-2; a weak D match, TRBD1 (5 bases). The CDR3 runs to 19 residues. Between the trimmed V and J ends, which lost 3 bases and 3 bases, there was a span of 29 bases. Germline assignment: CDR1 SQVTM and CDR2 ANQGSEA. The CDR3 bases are TGCAGCGTTGACATGTTCGGGGGGGTGAGCAGCAGTGCGGACTATGGCTACACCTTC. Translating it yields CSVDMFGGVSSSADYGYTF.

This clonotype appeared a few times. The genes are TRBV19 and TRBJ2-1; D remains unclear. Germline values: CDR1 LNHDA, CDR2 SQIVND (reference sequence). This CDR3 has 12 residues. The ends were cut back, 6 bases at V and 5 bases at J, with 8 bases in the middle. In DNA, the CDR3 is TGTGCCAGTAGAGAGGTAAACAATGAGCAGTTCTTC. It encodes CASREVNNEQFF. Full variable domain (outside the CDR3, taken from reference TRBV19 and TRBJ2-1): DGGITQSPKYLFRKEGQNVTLSCEQNLNHDAMYWYRQDPGQGLRLIYYSQIVNDFQKGDIAEGYSVSREKKESFPLTVTSAQKNPTAFYLCASREVNNEQFFGPGTRLTVL.

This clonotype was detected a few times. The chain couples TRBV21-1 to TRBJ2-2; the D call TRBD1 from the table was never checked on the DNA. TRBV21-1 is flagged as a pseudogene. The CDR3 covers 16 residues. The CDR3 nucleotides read TGTGCCAGCAGCACTTCCCGGACGGCGAACACCGGGGAGCTGTTTTTT. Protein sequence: CASSTSRTANTGELFF.

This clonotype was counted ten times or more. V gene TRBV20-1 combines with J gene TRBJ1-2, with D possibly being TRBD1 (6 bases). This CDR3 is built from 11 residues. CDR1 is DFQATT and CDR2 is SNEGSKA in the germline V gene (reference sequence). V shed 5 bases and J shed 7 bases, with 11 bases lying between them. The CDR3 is CSAQQGSGYTF. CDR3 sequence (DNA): TGCAGTGCTCAACAGGGAAGTGGCTACACCTTC.

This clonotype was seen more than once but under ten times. The CDR3 protein is CAFSGQPQHF. The CDR3 nucleotides read TGTGCCTTTTCGGGTCAGCCCCAGCATTTT. This chain connects TRBV19 to TRBJ1-5; D is uncertain. V lost 11 bases to trimming and J lost 6 bases, with 8 bases between them. The CDR3 length is 10 residues. Germline V lookup: CDR1 LNHDA, CDR2 SQIVND (reference sequence).

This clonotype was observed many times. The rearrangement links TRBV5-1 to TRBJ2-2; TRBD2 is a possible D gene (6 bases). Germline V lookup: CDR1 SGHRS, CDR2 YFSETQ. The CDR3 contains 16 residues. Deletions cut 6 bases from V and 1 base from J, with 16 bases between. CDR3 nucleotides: TGCGCCAGCAAGGGTCGGTGGGAGGTGAACACCGGGGAGCTGTTTTTT. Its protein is CASKGRWEVNTGELFF.

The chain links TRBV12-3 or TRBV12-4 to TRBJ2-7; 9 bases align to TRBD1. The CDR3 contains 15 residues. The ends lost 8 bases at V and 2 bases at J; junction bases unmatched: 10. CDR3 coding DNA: TGTGCCAGCCGGACAGGGGTAGGAGATACCTACGAGCAGTACTTC. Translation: CASRTGVGDTYEQYF.

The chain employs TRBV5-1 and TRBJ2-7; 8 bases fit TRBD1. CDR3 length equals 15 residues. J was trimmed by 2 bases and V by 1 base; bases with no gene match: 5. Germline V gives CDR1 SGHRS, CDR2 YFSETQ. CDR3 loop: CASSLSTGEAYEQYV. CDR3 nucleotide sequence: TGCGCCAGCAGCTTGTCGACAGGGGAAGCCTACGAGCAGTACGTC.

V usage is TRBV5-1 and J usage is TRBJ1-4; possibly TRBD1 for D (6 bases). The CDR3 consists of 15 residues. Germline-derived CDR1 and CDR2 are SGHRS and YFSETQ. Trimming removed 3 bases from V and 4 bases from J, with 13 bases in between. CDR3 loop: CASSSNRANNEKLFF. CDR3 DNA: TGCGCCAGCAGCTCCAACAGGGCCAATAATGAAAAACTGTTTTTT.

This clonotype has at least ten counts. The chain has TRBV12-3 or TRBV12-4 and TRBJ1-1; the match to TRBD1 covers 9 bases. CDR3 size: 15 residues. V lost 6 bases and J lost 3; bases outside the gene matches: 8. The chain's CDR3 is CASRTQGAGDTEAFF. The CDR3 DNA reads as TGTGCCAGCAGGACACAGGGGGCTGGGGACACTGAAGCTTTCTTT.

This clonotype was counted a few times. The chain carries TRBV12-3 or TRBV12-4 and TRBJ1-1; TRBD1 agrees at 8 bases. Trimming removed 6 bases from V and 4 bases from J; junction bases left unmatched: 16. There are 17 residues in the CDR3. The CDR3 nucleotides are TGTGCCAGCAGCCTCAGGGGGCTCCTAAGTAGGGGCACTGAAGCTTTCTTT. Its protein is CASSLRGLLSRGTEAFF.

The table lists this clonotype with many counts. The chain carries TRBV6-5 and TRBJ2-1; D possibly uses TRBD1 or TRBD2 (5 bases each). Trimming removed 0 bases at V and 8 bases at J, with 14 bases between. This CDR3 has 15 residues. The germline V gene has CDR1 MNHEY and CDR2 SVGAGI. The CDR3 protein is CASSYSVVGVDEQFF. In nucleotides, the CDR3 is TGTGCCAGCAGTTACTCTGTGGTGGGGGTGGATGAGCAGTTCTTC.

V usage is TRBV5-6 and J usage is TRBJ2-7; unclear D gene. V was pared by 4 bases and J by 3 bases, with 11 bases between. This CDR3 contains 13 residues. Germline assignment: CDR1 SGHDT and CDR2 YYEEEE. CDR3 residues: CASSTGPIYEQYV. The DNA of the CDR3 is TGTGCCAGCAGCACCGGACCGATCTACGAGCAGTACGTC.

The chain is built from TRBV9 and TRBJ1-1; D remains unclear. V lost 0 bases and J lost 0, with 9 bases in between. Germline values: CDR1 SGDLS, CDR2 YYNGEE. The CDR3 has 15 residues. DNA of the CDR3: TGTGCCAGCAGCGTAGATCCAGCCATGAACACTGAAGCTTTCTTT. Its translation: CASSVDPAMNTEAFF.

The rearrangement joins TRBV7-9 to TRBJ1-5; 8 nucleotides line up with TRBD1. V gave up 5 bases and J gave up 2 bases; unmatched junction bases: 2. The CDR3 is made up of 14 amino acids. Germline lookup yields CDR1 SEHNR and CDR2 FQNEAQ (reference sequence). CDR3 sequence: CASSQGARNQPQHF. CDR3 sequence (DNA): TGTGCCAGCAGCCAGGGGGCACGCAATCAGCCCCAGCATTTT. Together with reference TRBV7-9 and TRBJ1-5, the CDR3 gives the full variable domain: DTGVSQNPRHKITKRGQNVTFRCDPISEHNRLYWYRQTLGQGPEFLTYFQNEAQLEKSRLLSDRFSAERPKGSFSTLEIQRTEQGDSAMYLCASSQGARNQPQHFGDGTRLSIL.

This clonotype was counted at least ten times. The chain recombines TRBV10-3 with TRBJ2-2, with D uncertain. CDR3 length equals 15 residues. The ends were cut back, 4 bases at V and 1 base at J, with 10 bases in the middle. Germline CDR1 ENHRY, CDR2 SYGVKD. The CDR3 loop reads CAISGADLNTGELFF. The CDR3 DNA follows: TGTGCCATCAGTGGGGCAGACCTGAACACCGGGGAGCTGTTTTTT.

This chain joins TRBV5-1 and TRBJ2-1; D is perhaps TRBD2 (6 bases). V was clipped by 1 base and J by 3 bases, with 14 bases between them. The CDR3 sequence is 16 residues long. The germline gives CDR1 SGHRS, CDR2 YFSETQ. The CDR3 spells CASSLMGLADYNEQFF. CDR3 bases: TGCGCCAGCAGCTTGATGGGATTAGCGGACTACAATGAGCAGTTCTTC.

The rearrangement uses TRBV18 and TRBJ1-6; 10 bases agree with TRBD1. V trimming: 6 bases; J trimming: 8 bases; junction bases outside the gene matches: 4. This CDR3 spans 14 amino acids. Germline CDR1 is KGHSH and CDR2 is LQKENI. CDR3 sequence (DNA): TGTGCCAGCTCGCGGACAGGGGGGGATTCACCCCTCCACTTT. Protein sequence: CASSRTGGDSPLHF. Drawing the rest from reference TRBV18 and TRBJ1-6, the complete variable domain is NAGVMQNPRHLVRRRGQEARLRCSPMKGHSHVYWYRQLPEEGLKFMVYLQKENIIDESGMPKERFSAEFPKEGPSILRIQQVVRGDSAAYFCASSRTGGDSPLHFGNGTRLTVT.

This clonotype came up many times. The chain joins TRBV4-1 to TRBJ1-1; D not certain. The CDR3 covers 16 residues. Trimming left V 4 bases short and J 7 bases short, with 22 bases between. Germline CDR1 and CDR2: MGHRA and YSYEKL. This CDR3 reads CASSRRPPLRGYEAFF. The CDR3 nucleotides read TGCGCCAGCAGCCGGCGTCCCCCCCTCCGAGGCTATGAAGCTTTCTTT.

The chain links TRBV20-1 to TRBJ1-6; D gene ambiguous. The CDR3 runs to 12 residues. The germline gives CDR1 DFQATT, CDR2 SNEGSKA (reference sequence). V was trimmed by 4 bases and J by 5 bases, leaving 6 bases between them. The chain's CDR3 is CSANRNNSPLHF. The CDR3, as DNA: TGCAGTGCTAACAGAAATAATTCACCCCTCCACTTT.

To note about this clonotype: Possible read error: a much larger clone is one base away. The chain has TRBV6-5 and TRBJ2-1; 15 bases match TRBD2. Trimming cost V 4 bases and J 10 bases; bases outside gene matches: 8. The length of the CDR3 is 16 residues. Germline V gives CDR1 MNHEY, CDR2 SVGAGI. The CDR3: CASSSQGLAGGGEQFF. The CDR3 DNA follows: TGTGCCAGCAGTTCGCAGGGACTAGCGGGAGGCGGCGAGCAGTTCTTC.